The 5 T cell receptor beta chains listed next were all sequenced from one sample in a study of identical twins. TCRdb ran MiXCR on the 5' RACE reads and lists one entry per CDR3 protein. In the table there are hundreds of thousands of distinct CDR3 sequences, under 9% of which are singletons. These data were also filed under a second study, of yellow fever vaccine responses in identical twins.

The material sequenced was PBMCs. These receptors came from a woman aged 18-30 years in good health.

This clonotype came up a few times. The J gene is TRBJ2-5, the V gene TRBV5-1; TRBD2 agrees at 9 bases. J was trimmed by 3 bases and V by 1 base; bases with no gene match: 4. This CDR3 spans 15 amino acids. Germline V lookup: CDR1 SGHRS, CDR2 YFSETQ. CDR3 bases: TGCGCCAGCAGCTTGCCTAGCGGGGAAAAAGAGACCCAGTACTTC. Its translation is CASSLPSGEKETQYF.

The chain couples TRBV7-9 to TRBJ2-7; D unclear. This CDR3 is built from 15 residues. Trimming shortened V by 5 bases and J by 6 bases, and 20 bases separated the two germline ends. Germline V gene data show CDR1 as SEHNR and CDR2 as FQNEAQ (reference sequence). The CDR3 DNA reads TGTGCCAGCAGCCTTGTCGGGTCACCACGTACCGAGCAGTACTTC. This sequence encodes CASSLVGSPRTEQYF.

V usage is TRBV5-1 and J usage is TRBJ2-5; tentative D call: TRBD1 (5 bases). V was cut by 3 bases and J by 1 base, with 10 bases left in between. The CDR3 contains 14 residues. Germline V gene data show CDR1 as SGHRS and CDR2 as YFSETQ. The chain's CDR3 is CASSSMTAQETQYF. The DNA for the CDR3 is TGCGCCAGCAGCTCCATGACAGCCCAAGAGACCCAGTACTTC.

The table lists this clonotype with many counts. This chain connects TRBV20-1 to TRBJ1-2; a weak D match, TRBD1 (5 bases). Between the trimmed V and J ends, which lost 6 bases and 4 bases, there was a span of 24 bases. Germline V gene sequence: CDR1 DFQATT, CDR2 SNEGSKA (reference sequence). The CDR3 runs 16 residues. The CDR3 DNA sequence: TGCAGTGCGGAGGGAGGGACTAACGTCTTAGGCTATGGCTACACCTTC. The encoded protein is CSAEGGTNVLGYGYTF.

The CDR3 is CCFLISLLLQPNEQFF. As DNA, the CDR3 is TGCTGTTTCCTCATCTCTTTGCTCCTCCAACCCAATGAGCAGTTCTTC. The chain uses TRBV29-1 and TRBJ2-1, with D unclear. The length of the CDR3 is 16 residues. The germline V gene has CDR1 SQVTM and CDR2 ANQGSEA.